The 23 T cell receptor beta chains below all came from one sample that was sequenced in a study of shared clonotypes between healthy human individuals. Selected positively for CCR7 and CD45RO-negative, naive CD8 cells excluded terminally differentiated effector memory CD45RA+ cells. Assay: immunoSEQ multiplex PCR; the TCRdb copy retains only in-frame clones and omits some. The repertoire consists of about 2.2 million clones, with 80% to 95% occurring once and the leading ten covering under 2%. Sequenced sample: naive CD8+ T cells from PBMCs. The receptors here all came from a man aged 18 to 30 in good health. Some clones in this sample may be carry-over from other donors' samples.

This chain links TRBV14 with TRBJ2-7; 7 bases line up with TRBD1. The V gene's germline CDR1 is SGHDN and CDR2 FVKESK. The CDR3 has 17 amino acids. Trimming took 4 bases from V and 0 from J; bases not matched to a gene: 12. The CDR3 here is CASSPEHGTESSYEQYF. Written as DNA, the CDR3 is TGTGCCAGCAGCCCCGAACACGGGACAGAGAGCTCCTACGAGCAGTACTTC.

Remarks on this clone: Other nucleotide sequences in the sample specify the same CDR3. The chain joins TRBV29-1 to TRBJ2-1, with a weak D call TRBD2 (5 bases). CDR3 length equals 13 residues. Between the trimmed V and J ends, which lost 4 bases and 0 bases, there was a span of 7 bases. The germline gives CDR1 SQVTM, CDR2 ANQGSEA. The CDR3 nucleotides are TGCAGCGTTGGCGGACTCTCCTACAATGAGCAGTTCTTC. Translating gives CSVGGLSYNEQFF.

This chain links TRBV10-3 with TRBJ2-1; 9 bases are shared with TRBD2. Germline loops: CDR1 ENHRY, CDR2 SYGVKD. V trimming: 6 bases; J trimming: 8 bases; junction bases outside the gene matches: 11. The CDR3 loop spans 15 amino acids. Here the CDR3 reads CAIRWGGRAHDEQFF. CDR3 DNA: TGTGCCATCAGGTGGGGCGGGAGGGCCCACGATGAGCAGTTCTTC.

This clone was seen just once. The chain couples TRBV18 to TRBJ2-5; D is possibly TRBD2 (5 bases). CDR3 length: 10 residues. Germline values: CDR1 KGHSH, CDR2 LQKENI. The ends were cut back, 5 bases at V and 9 bases at J, with 7 bases in the middle. DNA for the CDR3: TGTGCCAGCTCAGGGGAGTCCCAGTACTTC. This gives the protein CASSGESQYF.

This chain connects TRBV6-5 to TRBJ1-1; D uncertain. The CDR3 loop spans 14 amino acids. Per the germline V gene, CDR1 is MNHEY and CDR2 is SVGAGI. V lost 6 bases and J 3 bases, leaving 14 bases between the germline ends. DNA of the CDR3: TGTGCCAGCAGGACGAATGGGGAGGACACTGAAGCTTTCTTT. Amino acids: CASRTNGEDTEAFF.

This chain joins TRBV5-1 and TRBJ2-5; D possibly matches TRBD1 or TRBD2 (5 bases each). CDR1 is SGHRS and CDR2 is YFSETQ in the germline V gene. CDR3 length: 13 amino acids. The V end lost 4 bases, the J end lost 4 bases, and 11 bases lay between the germline ends. CDR3 amino acids: CASSEGWGETQYF. The CDR3, as DNA: TGCGCCAGCAGCGAGGGGTGGGGAGAGACCCAGTACTTC.

The chain has TRBV27 and TRBJ1-5; D may be TRBD1 (5 bases). Trimming cost V 3 bases and J 5 bases, with 14 bases left between them. CDR1 MNHEY and CDR2 SMNVEV come from the germline V gene (reference sequence). This CDR3 has 15 amino acids. The CDR3 loop is CASSFWSGGDQPQHF. CDR3 bases: TGTGCCAGCAGTTTCTGGTCGGGGGGGGATCAGCCCCAGCATTTT.

The chain employs TRBV5-6 and TRBJ1-1, with 7 bases that match TRBD1. The trim removed 4 bases at V and 2 bases at J, leaving 14 bases unmatched. The CDR3 has 17 amino acids. CDR1 is SGHDT, CDR2 YYEEEE, per germline. This chain's CDR3 is CASSPLVGTAGNTEAFF. CDR3 DNA sequence: TGTGCCAGCAGCCCGCTAGTAGGGACAGCCGGCAACACTGAAGCTTTCTTT.

This clone was counted a single time. The chain is built from TRBV11-3 and TRBJ2-2; D not resolved. V was cut by 1 base and J by 5 bases, with 8 bases left in between. The germline V gene has CDR1 SGHNT and CDR2 YENEEA. The CDR3 consists of 14 residues. The CDR3 region is CASSLGTWTGELFF. DNA of the CDR3: TGTGCCAGCAGCTTAGGGACGTGGACCGGGGAGCTGTTTTTT. Complete variable domain (other parts from reference TRBV11-3 and TRBJ2-2): EAGVVQSPRYKIIEKKQPVAFWCNPISGHNTLYWYLQNLGQGPELLIRYENEEAVDDSQLPKDRFSAERLKGVDSTLKIQPAELGDSAVYLCASSLGTWTGELFFGEGSRLTVL.

The chain combines TRBV7-3 with TRBJ1-1, with 10 bases aligning to TRBD1. V gave up 3 bases and J gave up 0 bases; unmatched junction bases: 10. The CDR3 contains 18 residues. Per germline, CDR1 SGHTA and CDR2 FQGTGA. CDR3 nucleotides: TGTGCCAGCAGCTTGTATTGGACAGGGGGTTCCATGAACACTGAAGCTTTCTTT. It is translated as CASSLYWTGGSMNTEAFF.

The chain combines TRBV29-1 with TRBJ2-7, with 10 bases aligning to TRBD1. V shed 0 bases, J shed 7 bases, and the junction held 9 bases outside the gene matches. The CDR3 consists of 15 residues. CDR1 and CDR2 (germline): SQVTM, ANQGSEA. The CDR3 region is CSVEDPGQGWPEQYF. As DNA, the CDR3 is TGCAGCGTTGAAGATCCGGGACAGGGGTGGCCAGAGCAGTACTTC.

The table lists this clone with a count of one. The chain has TRBV27 and TRBJ2-1; D is unresolved. This CDR3 is 14 amino acids long. Trimming removed 4 bases at V and 6 bases at J, with 13 bases between. CDR1 and CDR2 from the germline V gene are MNHEY and SMNVEV (reference sequence). CDR3 residues: CASSSDPPVNEQFF. Written as DNA, the CDR3 is TGTGCCAGCAGTTCGGACCCCCCGGTCAATGAGCAGTTCTTC.

The V call is TRBV19, the J call TRBJ2-7, with D unresolved. Trimming removed 5 bases from V and 9 bases from J, with 17 bases in between. The CDR3 contains 13 residues. CDR1 LNHDA and CDR2 SQIVND come from the germline V gene (reference sequence). CDR3 bases: TGTGCCAGTAGTGCCCAACGAGCCGACGGGCAGTACTTC. Protein product: CASSAQRADGQYF.

Details on this clone: Other nucleotide sequences from this sample produce the same CDR3. The chain has TRBV19 and TRBJ1-5, with 8 positions matching TRBD1. J gave up 2 bases and V 5 bases, and 5 bases lay outside the gene matches. This CDR3 is 15 amino acids long. CDR1 is LNHDA and CDR2 is SQIVND in the germline V gene (reference sequence). CDR3 sequence (DNA): TGTGCCAGTAGTTCTGGACAGGGAGGCAATCAGCCCCAGCATTTT. Translation gives CASSSGQGGNQPQHF.

This clone was recorded once. The gene calls are TRBV15 and TRBJ2-7, with a possible D match to TRBD2 (6 bases). From germline, CDR1 is LNHNV and CDR2 YYDKDF (reference sequence). The CDR3 spans 13 residues. Trimming shortened V by 1 base and J by 5 bases, and 9 bases separated the two germline ends. The CDR3 DNA sequence: TGTGCCACCAGCAGAGGGGGGGATAACGAGCAGTACTTC. It is translated as CATSRGGDNEQYF.

V gene TRBV2 combines with J gene TRBJ2-7; TRBD1 aligns across 7 bases. CDR1 and CDR2 (germline): SNHLY, FYNNEI. Trimming at V came to 5 bases and at J to 6 bases, leaving 10 bases not matched to a gene. The CDR3 consists of 14 residues. The CDR3 loop reads CASSPTGFLGEQYF. Here the CDR3 DNA reads TGTGCCAGCAGTCCGACAGGGTTTTTGGGCGAGCAGTACTTC.

The V call is TRBV4-3, the J call TRBJ2-2, with TRBD1 identical over 9 bases. Trimming at V came to 5 bases and at J to 6 bases, leaving 4 bases not matched to a gene. Germline V CDR1 and CDR2: LGHNA, YSLEER. The CDR3 runs to 14 residues. DNA of the CDR3: TGCGCCAGCAGCGCCCGACAGGGGGCCGGGGAGCTGTTTTTT. Its translation is CASSARQGAGELFF.

The chain joins TRBV7-2 to TRBJ2-1; D may be TRBD2 (5 bases). CDR1 is SGHTA and CDR2 is FQGNSA in the germline V gene. The CDR3 contains 14 residues. V was pared by 8 bases and J by 3 bases, with 14 bases between. The CDR3 coding sequence is TGTGCCAGCGCCCCGGGGTTCGGCTACAATGAGCAGTTCTTC. It yields the protein CASAPGFGYNEQFF.

This chain joins TRBV28 and TRBJ2-3; TRBD1 matches 8 bases. Germline V gives CDR1 MDHEN, CDR2 SYDVKM. V shed 6 bases and J 7 bases; nucleotides not matched to a gene: 12. This CDR3 comprises 15 residues. CDR3 loop: CASRASRTGSYTQYF. The CDR3 DNA reads as TGTGCCAGCAGAGCCTCCCGGACAGGGTCTTATACGCAGTATTTT.

V gene TRBV6-1 combines with J gene TRBJ2-7; TRBD2 agrees at 8 bases. The junction had 7 bases not matched to a gene; V was cut back by 3 bases and J by 3 bases. The CDR3 extends over 15 amino acids. Germline CDR1 is MNHNS and CDR2 is SASEGT. The CDR3 DNA sequence: TGTGCCAGCAGTGACCCACCGGGACTAGGCTACGAGCAGTACTTC. Its protein product is CASSDPPGLGYEQYF.

Comment on this clone: Other DNA sequences in this sample translate to the same CDR3. J is TRBJ1-5 and V is TRBV9; D not resolved. CDR3 size: 15 residues. The V gene's germline CDR1 is SGDLS and CDR2 YYNGEE. V shed 0 bases and J shed 2 bases, with 9 bases lying between them. This CDR3 reads CASSVGGSGNQPQHF. Written as DNA, the CDR3 is TGTGCCAGCAGCGTAGGAGGGTCGGGCAATCAGCCCCAGCATTTT.

V and J are TRBV6-5 and TRBJ1-5; TRBD1 is a possible D gene (6 bases). CDR1 is MNHEY and CDR2 is SVGAGI in the germline V gene. The CDR3 contains 15 residues. The V and J ends lost 5 bases and 6 bases respectively, with 17 bases between them. The CDR3 DNA follows: TGTGCCAGCAGTCCCGGGCGGACGGGGGCTCAGCCCCAGCATTTT. Translation gives CASSPGRTGAQPQHF.

This chain links TRBV10-3 with TRBJ2-3; unclear D gene. V lost 8 bases, J lost 8 bases, and 23 bases lay in between. Germline loops: CDR1 ENHRY, CDR2 SYGVKD. The CDR3 consists of 15 residues. CDR3 residues: CAIAILVGTRVTQYF. DNA of the CDR3: TGTGCCATCGCCATTTTAGTAGGTACCAGAGTTACGCAGTATTTT.